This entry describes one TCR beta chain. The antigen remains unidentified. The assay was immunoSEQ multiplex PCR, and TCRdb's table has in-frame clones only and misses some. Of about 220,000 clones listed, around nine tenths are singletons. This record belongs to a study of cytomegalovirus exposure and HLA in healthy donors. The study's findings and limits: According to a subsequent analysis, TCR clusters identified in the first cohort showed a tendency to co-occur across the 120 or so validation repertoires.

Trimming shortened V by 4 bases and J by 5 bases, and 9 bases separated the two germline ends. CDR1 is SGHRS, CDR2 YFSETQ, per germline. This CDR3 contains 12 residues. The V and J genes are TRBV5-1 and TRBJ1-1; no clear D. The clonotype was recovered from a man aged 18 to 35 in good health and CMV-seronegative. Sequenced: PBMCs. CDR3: CASSVTGTEAFF. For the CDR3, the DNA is TGCGCCAGCAGCGTAACCGGGACTGAAGCTTTCTTT.